This T cell receptor beta chain stems from a study of regulatory T cells in long-lasting Graves disease. Regarding time point: newly diagnosed GD, antithyroid drugs for less than 3 months. PBMCs provided the RNA from which the TCR library was made. Comments on this clonotype: No conserved phenylalanine or tryptophan ends this CDR3, so it is likely a read error.

Germline assignment: CDR1 DFQATT and CDR2 SNEGSKA (reference sequence). Germline trimming cut 5 bases from V and 0 bases from J; bases unmatched to any gene: 10. The CDR3 is 15 residues long. With iRepertoire HTBI primers and Arm-PCR of CDR3 regions, TCR beta libraries were built. MiXCR was run by TCRdb on the multiplex PCR reads, yielding one entry per CDR3 protein. The repertoire holds roughly 500,000 distinct CDR3 sequences, with 9.5% to 15% as singletons. These sequences were also reported in another study, on T cells in Graves' hyperthyroidism and ophthalmopathy. That work adds: Blood samples included most of the expanded thyroid clonotypes exceeding 0.001.

Here the sequenced sample was peripheral blood mononuclear cells (PBMCs), taken at new diagnosis, from a patient treated with antithyroid drugs. This clonotype was sampled from a woman aged 25 to 45 with Graves disease. The chain uses TRBV20-1 and TRBJ2-7, with TRBD2 matching 7 bases. CDR3 sequence (DNA): TGCAGTGCTGGGGGGGGAGGAACGGTCTCCTACGAGCAGTACCTC. This codes for CSAGGGGTVSYEQYL.